The entry below describes one T cell receptor (beta chain). This specimen comes from a study of blood T cell repertoires in COVID-19. Study background: COVID-19 samples collected from the United States, Italy and Spain covered acute and convalescent phases. Sources were T cells, B-cell-depleted T cells, or PBMCs; the material itself was cDNA or gDNA.

Per the original methods: Amplification of reference gene primers was used by the study to estimate nucleated cell counts. Data came from immunoSEQ multiplex PCR; TCRdb stores just in-frame clones and leaves some out. V and J calls and clone size come straight from that table; D and trimming were deduced from the DNA. The data contain 310,000 or so clones, around 87% of them singletons. V dropped 2 bases and J dropped 3 bases, with 13 bases sitting between them. CDR3 length: 15 residues. The germline CDR1 and CDR2 sequences are MNHEY and SVGAGI. The specimen was peripheral blood. The TCR comes from a woman in her fifties or sixties who had recovered from COVID-19. The rearrangement links TRBV6-5 to TRBJ1-2, with a possible D match to TRBD1 (5 bases). This CDR3 is CASSYSTDTDYGYTF. CDR3 in DNA: TGTGCCAGCAGTTACAGTACGGACACCGACTATGGCTACACCTTC.